The sequence of this T cell receptor (beta chain) was determined in a study of PD-L1 blockade in urothelial cancer. Whole-study context: About 85% of the 29 patients were men whose urothelial cancer was bladder-origin. T cells were recovered from blood samples at a median of roughly 150,000. Study conclusions and caveats: Pretreatment clonality of the blood TCR repertoire below the median was predictive of superior survival.

CDR1 and CDR2 (germline): SGDLS, YYNGEE. The CDR3 runs to 13 residues. V lost 0 bases and J lost 8, with 11 bases in between. This clone was observed a single time. What it binds is unknown. Clones were sequenced by immunoSEQ multiplex PCR, and TCRdb holds only the in-frame ones, with some missing. The sample shows about 130,000 clones, roughly 82% of them seen only once. This sample's time point: peripheral blood 6 weeks after treatment start. Metastatic or locally advanced urothelial carcinoma was present in the patients. Specimen: PBMCs, collected around atezolizumab (anti-PD-L1) treatment. V and J are TRBV9 and TRBJ1-1; D gene unclear. This receptor was obtained from a man aged 50 to 59 with urothelial cancer. The CDR3 coding sequence is TGTGCCAGCAGCGTAGCCCTAGATCTGGAAGCTTTCTTT. Protein sequence: CASSVALDLEAFF.